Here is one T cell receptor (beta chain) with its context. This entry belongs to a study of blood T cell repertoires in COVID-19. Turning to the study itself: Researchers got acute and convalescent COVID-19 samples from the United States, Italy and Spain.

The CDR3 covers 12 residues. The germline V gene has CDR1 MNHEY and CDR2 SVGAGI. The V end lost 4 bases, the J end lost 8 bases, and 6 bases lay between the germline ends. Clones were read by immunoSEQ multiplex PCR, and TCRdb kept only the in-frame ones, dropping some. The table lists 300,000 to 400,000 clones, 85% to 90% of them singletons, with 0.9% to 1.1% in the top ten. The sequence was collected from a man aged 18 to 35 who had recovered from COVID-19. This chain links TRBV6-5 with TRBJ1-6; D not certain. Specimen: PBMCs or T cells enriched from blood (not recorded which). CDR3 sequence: CASSLSDSPLHF. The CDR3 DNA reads TGTGCCAGCAGTTTATCAGATTCACCCCTCCACTTT.